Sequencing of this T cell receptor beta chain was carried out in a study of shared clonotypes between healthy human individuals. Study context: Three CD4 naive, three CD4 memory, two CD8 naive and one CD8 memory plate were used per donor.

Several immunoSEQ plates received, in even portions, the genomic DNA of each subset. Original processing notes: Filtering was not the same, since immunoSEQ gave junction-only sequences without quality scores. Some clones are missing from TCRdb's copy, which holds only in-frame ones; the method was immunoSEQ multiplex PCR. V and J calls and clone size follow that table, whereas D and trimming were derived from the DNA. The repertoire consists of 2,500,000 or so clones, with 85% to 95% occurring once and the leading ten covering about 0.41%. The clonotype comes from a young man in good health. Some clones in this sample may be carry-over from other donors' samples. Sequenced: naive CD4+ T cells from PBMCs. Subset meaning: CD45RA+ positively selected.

The CDR3 here is CASTLLGLQGGMNTEAFF. DNA for the CDR3: TGTGCCAGTACCCTCTTGGGCTTACAGGGGGGGATGAACACTGAAGCTTTCTTT. This chain joins TRBV19 and TRBJ1-1; 8 bases fit TRBD1. CDR3 length: 18 residues. Losses at the gene ends were 7 bases for V and 0 bases for J; bases not matched to a gene: 16. From germline, CDR1 is LNHDA and CDR2 SQIVND (reference sequence).